This T cell receptor (beta chain) was identified during a study of cytomegalovirus exposure and HLA in healthy donors. For the study at large: Early released data had tens of millions of unique TCRs, all coming from HLA-typed donors. For the approximately 410 genotyped donors, 65% to 90% fell within the Caucasian-associated ancestry cluster.

Study findings and constraints: Rates of TCR association differed by HLA locus in a later analysis, with DRB1 highest and HLA-C lowest.

This clone showed up just a few times. Antigen unknown. Researchers ran the PCR with 60 Vbeta and 13 Jbeta primers. The assay was immunoSEQ multiplex PCR, and TCRdb's table has in-frame clones only and misses some. The sample lists 90,000 to 140,000 clones, about 78% occurring once. This TCR was sampled from a man aged 25 to 45 in good health and CMV-seronegative. Material: PBMCs.

CDR3 sequence reads: CASSPQITSGGITDTQYF. The CDR3 coding sequence is TGTGCCAGTAGTCCGCAAATTACTAGCGGGGGTATTACAGATACGCAGTATTTT. This rearrangement joins TRBV19 to TRBJ2-3; 11 bases map to TRBD2. With V trimmed by 5 bases and J by 3 bases, 13 bases remained unmatched. Germline V gene sequence: CDR1 LNHDA, CDR2 SQIVND (reference sequence). This CDR3 region has 18 residues.